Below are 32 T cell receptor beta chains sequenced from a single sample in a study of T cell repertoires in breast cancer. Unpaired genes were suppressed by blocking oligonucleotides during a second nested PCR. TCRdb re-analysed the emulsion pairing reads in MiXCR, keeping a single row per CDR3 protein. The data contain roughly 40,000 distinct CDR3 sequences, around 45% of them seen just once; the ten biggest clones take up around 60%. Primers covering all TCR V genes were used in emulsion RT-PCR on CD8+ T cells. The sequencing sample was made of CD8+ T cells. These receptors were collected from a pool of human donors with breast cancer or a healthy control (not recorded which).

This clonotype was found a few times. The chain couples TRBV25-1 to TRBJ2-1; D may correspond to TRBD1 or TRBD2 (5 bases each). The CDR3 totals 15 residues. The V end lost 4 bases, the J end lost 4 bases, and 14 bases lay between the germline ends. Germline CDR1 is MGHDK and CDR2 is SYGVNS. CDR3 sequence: CASSAPGTGYNEQFF. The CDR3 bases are TGTGCCAGCAGTGCACCCGGGACGGGGTACAATGAGCAGTTCTTC.

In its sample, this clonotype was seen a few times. CDR3 amino acids: CSAKGAGNTGELFF. The CDR3 DNA sequence: TGCAGTGCTAAGGGAGCGGGGAACACCGGGGAGCTGTTTTTT. This rearrangement joins TRBV20-1 to TRBJ2-2; maybe TRBD2 (6 bases). The CDR3 is 14 amino acids. Trimming removed 4 bases at V and 1 base at J, with 10 bases between. The germline V gene has CDR1 DFQATT and CDR2 SNEGSKA (reference sequence).

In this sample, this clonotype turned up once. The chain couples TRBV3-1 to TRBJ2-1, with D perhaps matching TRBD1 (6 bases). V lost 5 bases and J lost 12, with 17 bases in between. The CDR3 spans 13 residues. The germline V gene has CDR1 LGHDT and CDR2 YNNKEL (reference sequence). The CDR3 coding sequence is TGTGCCAGCAGCGCACCTCCAGGGGTCGTGCAGTTCTTC. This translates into CASSAPPGVVQFF.

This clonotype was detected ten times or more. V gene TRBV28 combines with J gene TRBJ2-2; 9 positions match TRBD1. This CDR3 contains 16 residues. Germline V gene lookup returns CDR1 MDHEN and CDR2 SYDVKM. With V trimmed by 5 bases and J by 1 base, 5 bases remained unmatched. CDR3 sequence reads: CASSLSGQGNTGELFF. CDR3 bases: TGTGCCAGCAGTCTCTCGGGACAGGGGAACACCGGGGAGCTGTTTTTT.

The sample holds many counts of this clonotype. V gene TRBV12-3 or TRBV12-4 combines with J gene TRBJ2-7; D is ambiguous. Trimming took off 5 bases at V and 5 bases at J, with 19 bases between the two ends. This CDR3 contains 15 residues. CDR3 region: CASSRLGLTVDEQYF. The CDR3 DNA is TGTGCCAGCAGTCGCCTTGGGCTCACGGTCGACGAGCAGTACTTC.

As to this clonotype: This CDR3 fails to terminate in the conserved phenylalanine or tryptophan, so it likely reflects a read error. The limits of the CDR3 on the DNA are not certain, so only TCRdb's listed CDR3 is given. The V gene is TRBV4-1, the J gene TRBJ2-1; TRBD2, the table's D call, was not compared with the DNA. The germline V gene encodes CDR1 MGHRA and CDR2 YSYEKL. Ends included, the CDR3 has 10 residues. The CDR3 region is CASSQVYETK.

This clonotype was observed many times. The CDR3 region is CASSEIRVDTQYF. The CDR3 coding sequence is TGTGCCAGCAGTGAAATCAGGGTGGATACGCAGTATTTT. The chain recombines TRBV6-1 with TRBJ2-3; maybe TRBD1 (5 bases). The CDR3 runs 13 residues. V was clipped by 2 bases and J by 6 bases, with 9 bases between them. The V gene's germline CDR1 is MNHNS and CDR2 SASEGT.

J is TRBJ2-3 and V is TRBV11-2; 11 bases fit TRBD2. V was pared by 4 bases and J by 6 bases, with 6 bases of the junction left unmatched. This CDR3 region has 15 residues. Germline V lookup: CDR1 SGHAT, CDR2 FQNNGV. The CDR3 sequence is CASSSGLADRDTQYF. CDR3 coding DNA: TGTGCCAGCAGCTCGGGACTAGCGGACAGGGATACGCAGTATTTT. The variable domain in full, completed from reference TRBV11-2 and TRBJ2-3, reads EAGVAQSPRYKIIEKRQSVAFWCNPISGHATLYWYQQILGQGPKLLIQFQNNGVVDDSQLPKDRFSAERLKGVDSTLKIQPAKLEDSAVYLCASSSGLADRDTQYFGPGTRLTVL.

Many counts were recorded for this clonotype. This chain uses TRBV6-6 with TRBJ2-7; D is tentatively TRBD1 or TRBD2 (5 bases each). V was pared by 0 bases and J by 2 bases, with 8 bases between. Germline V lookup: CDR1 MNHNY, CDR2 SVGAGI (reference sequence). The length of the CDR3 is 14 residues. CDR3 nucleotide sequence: TGTGCCAGCAGTTACTCGAGAGGGGCCTACGAGCAGTACTTC. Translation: CASSYSRGAYEQYF.

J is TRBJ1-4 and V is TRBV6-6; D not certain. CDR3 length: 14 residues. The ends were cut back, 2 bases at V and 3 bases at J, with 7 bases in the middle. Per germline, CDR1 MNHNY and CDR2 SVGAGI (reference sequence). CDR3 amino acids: CASSYELANEKLFF. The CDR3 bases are TGTGCCAGCAGTTACGAACTAGCTAATGAAAAACTGTTTTTT.

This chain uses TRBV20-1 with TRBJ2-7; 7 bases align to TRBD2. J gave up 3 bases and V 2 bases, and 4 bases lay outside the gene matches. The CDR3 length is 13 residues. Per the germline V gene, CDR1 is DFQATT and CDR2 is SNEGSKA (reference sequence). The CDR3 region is CSARSGTSYEQYF. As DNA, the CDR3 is TGCAGTGCTAGAAGCGGGACGAGCTACGAGCAGTACTTC.

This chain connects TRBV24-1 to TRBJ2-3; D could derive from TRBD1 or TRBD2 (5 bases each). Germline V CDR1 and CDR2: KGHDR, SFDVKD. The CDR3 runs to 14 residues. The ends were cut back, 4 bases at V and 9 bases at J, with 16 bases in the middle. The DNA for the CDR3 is TGTGCCACCAGTGAAGGGACGGCAGTAGGCACGCAGTATTTT. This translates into CATSEGTAVGTQYF.

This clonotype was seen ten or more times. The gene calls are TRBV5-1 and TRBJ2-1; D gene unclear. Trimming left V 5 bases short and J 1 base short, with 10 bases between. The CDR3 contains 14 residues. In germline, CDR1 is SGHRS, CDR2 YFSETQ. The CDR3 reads CASSWQTSYNEQFF. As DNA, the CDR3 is TGCGCCAGCAGTTGGCAAACGTCCTACAATGAGCAGTTCTTC.

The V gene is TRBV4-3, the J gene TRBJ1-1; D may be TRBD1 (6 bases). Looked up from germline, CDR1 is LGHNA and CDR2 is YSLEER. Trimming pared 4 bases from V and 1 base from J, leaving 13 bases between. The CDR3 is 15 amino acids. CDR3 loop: CASSLTPGQNTEAFF. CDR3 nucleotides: TGCGCCAGCAGCCTCACTCCGGGACAGAACACTGAAGCTTTCTTT.

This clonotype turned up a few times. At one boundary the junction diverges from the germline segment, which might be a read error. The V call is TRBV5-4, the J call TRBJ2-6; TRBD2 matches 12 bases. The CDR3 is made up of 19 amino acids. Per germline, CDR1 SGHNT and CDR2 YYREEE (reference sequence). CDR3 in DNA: TGTGCTAGCAGCTTGGGACTAGCGGGTCCCGGCTCTGGGGCCAACGTCCTGACTTTC. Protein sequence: CASSLGLAGPGSGANVLTF.

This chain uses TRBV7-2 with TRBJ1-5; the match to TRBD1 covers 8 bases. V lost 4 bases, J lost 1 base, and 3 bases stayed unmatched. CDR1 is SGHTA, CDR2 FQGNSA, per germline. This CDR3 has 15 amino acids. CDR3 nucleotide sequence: TGTGCCAGCAGCTCTGACAGGGGAAGCAATCAGCCCCAGCATTTT. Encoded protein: CASSSDRGSNQPQHF.

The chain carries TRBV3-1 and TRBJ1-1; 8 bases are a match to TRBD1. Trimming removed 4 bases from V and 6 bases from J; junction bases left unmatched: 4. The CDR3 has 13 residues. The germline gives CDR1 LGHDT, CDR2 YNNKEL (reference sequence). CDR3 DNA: TGTGCCAGCAGCCCAGGACAGGGCCCTGAAGCTTTCTTT. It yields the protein CASSPGQGPEAFF.

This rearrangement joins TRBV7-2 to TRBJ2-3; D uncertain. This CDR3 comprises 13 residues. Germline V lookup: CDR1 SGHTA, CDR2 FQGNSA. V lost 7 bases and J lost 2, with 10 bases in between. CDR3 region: CASTRRITDTQYF. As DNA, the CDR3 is TGTGCCAGCACTCGGCGGATCACAGATACGCAGTATTTT.

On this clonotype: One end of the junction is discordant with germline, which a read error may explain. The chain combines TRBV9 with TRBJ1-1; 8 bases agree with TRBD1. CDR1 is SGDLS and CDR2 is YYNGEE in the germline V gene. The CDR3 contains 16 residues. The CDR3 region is CTSSVAPGQANTEAFF. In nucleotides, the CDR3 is TGTACCAGCAGCGTAGCACCGGGACAGGCGAACACTGAAGCTTTCTTT.

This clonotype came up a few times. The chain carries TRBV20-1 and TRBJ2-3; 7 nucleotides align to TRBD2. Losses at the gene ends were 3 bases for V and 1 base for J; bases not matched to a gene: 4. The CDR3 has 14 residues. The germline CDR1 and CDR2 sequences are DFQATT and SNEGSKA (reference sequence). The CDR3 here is CSASGGSGTDTQYF. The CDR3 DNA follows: TGCAGTGCTAGCGGCGGGAGTGGCACAGATACGCAGTATTTT.

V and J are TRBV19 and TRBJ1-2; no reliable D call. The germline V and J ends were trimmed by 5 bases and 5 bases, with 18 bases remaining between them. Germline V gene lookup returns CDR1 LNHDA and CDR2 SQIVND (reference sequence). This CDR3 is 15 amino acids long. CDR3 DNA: TGTGCCAGTAGTTTTCGGTCGGCAGAGCTGTATGGCTACACCTTC. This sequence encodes CASSFRSAELYGYTF.

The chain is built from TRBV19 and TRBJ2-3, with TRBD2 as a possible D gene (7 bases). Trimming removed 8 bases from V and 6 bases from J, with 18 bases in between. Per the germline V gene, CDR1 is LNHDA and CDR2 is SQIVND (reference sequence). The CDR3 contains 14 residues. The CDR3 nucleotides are TGTGCCAGTTGGGGGGGGGCTACTTCGGATACGCAGTATTTT. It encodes CASWGGATSDTQYF. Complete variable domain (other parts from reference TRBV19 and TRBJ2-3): DGGITQSPKYLFRKEGQNVTLSCEQNLNHDAMYWYRQDPGQGLRLIYYSQIVNDFQKGDIAEGYSVSREKKESFPLTVTSAQKNPTAFYLCASWGGATSDTQYFGPGTRLTVL.

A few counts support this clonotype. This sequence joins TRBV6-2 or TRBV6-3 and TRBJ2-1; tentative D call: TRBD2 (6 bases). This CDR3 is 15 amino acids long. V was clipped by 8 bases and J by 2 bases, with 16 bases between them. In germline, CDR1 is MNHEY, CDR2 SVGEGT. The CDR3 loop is CASQRGAAAYNEQFF. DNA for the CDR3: TGTGCCAGCCAACGCGGGGCCGCGGCCTACAATGAGCAGTTCTTC.

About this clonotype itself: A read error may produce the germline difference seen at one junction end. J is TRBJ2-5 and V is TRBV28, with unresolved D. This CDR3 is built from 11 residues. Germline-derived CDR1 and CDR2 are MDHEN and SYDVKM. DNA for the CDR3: TGTGCCAGCAGCCGAACAGAGACCCAGCACTTC. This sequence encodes CASSRTETQHF.

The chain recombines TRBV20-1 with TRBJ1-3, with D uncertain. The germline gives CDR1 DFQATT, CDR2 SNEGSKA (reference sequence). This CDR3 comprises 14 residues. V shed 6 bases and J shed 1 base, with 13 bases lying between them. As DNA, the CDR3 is TGCAGTGCCAACCCTGGAAGTTCTGGAAACACCATATATTTT. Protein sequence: CSANPGSSGNTIYF.

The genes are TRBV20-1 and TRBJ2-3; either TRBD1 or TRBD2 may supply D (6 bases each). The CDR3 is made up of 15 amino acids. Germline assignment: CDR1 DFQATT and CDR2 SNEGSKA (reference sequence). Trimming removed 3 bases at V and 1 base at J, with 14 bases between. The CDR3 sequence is CSASLGGAGTDTQYF. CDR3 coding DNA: TGCAGTGCTAGTTTGGGGGGCGCTGGCACAGATACGCAGTATTTT.

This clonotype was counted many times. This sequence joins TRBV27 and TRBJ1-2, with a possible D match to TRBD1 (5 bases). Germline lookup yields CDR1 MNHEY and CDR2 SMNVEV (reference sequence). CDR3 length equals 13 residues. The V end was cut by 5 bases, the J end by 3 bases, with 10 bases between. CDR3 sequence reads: CASSATGYYGYTF. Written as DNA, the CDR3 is TGTGCCAGCAGTGCTACAGGATACTATGGCTACACCTTC.

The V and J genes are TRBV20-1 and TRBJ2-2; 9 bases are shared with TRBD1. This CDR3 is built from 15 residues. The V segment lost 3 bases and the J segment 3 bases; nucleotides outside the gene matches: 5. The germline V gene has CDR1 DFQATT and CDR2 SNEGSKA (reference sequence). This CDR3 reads CSARGTGSHTGELFF. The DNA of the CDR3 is TGCAGTGCTAGGGGGACAGGGTCCCACACCGGGGAGCTGTTTTTT.

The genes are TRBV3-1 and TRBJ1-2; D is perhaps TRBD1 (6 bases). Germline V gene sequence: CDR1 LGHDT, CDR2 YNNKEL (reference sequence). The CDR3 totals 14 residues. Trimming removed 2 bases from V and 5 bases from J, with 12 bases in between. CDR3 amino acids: CASSQPQGRYGYTF. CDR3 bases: TGTGCCAGCAGCCAACCTCAGGGGAGATATGGCTACACCTTC.

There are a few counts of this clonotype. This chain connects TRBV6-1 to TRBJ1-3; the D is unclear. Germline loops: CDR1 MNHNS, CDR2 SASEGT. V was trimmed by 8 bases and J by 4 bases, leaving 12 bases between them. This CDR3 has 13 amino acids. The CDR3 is CASRRGLGNTIYF. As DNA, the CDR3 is TGTGCCAGCCGTCGAGGGCTAGGAAACACCATATATTTT.

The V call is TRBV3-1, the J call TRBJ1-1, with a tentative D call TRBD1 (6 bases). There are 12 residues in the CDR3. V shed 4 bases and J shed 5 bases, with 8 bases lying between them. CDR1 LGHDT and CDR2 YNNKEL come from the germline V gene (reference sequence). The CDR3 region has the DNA TGTGCCAGCAGCCTAACAGGGACTGAAGCTTTCTTT. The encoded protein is CASSLTGTEAFF. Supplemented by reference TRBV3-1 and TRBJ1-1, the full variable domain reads DTAVSQTPKYLVTQMGNDKSIKCEQNLGHDTMYWYKQDSKKFLKIMFSYNNKELIINETVPNRFSPKSPDKAHLNLHINSLELGDSAVYFCASSLTGTEAFFGQGTRLTVV.

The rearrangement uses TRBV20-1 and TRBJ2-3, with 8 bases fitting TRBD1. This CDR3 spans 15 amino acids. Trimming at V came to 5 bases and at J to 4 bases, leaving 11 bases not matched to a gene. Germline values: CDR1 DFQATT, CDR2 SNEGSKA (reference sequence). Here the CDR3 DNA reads TGCAGTGCTCCTAATGACAGGGGTAGCGCAGATACGCAGTATTTT. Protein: CSAPNDRGSADTQYF.